This T cell receptor (beta chain) came from a study of blood T cell repertoires in COVID-19. Study information: Acute and convalescent COVID-19 samples came from the United States, Italy and Spain. Sample material is recorded as cDNA or gDNA derived from T cells, B-cell-depleted T cells, or PBMCs.

As originally analysed: Amplified reference gene primers provided the basis for estimating nucleated cell counts. Only in-frame clones appear in the TCRdb table, and some are missing; sequencing was by immunoSEQ multiplex PCR. That table supplies the V and J calls and clone size; D and trimming were determined from the DNA. The table includes more than 50,000 clones, 75% to 95% detected once. Germline CDR1 is MNHNY and CDR2 is SVGAGI (reference sequence). The ends lost 5 bases at V and 0 bases at J; junction bases unmatched: 16. The CDR3 sequence is 20 residues long. The sample consisted of peripheral blood. The receptor was isolated from a man aged 80 or over with acute or convalescent COVID-19. The chain couples TRBV6-6 to TRBJ1-6, with 7 bases lining up with TRBD1. The CDR3 sequence: CASSLAVAGGRSSYNSPLHF. The CDR3, as DNA: TGTGCCAGCAGTCTCGCAGTAGCAGGGGGACGTAGCTCCTATAATTCACCCCTCCACTTT.